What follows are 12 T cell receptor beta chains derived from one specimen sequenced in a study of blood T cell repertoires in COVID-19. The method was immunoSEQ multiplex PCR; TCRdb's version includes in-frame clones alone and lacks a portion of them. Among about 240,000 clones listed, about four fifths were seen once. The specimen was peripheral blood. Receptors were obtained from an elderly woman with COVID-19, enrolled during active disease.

This chain's CDR3 is CATSDPGERNTGELFF. CDR3 nucleotides: TGTGCCACCAGTGACCCGGGTGAGAGGAACACCGGGGAGCTGTTTTTT. This chain links TRBV24-1 with TRBJ2-2; the D is unclear. Germline loops: CDR1 KGHDR, CDR2 SFDVKD. Trimming removed 4 bases from V and 1 base from J, with 12 bases in between. The CDR3 runs 16 residues.

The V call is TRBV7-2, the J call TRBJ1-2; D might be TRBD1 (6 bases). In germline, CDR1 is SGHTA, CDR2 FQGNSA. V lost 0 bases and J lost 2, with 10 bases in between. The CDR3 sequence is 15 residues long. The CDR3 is CASSLAGGGNYGYTF. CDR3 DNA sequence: TGTGCCAGCAGCTTAGCAGGGGGGGGAAACTATGGCTACACCTTC.

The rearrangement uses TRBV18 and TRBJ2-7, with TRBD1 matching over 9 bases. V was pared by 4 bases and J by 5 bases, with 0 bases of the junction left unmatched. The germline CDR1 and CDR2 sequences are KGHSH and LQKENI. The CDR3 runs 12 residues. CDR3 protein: CASSRTGDEQYF. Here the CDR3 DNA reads TGTGCCAGCTCACGGACAGGGGACGAGCAGTACTTC.

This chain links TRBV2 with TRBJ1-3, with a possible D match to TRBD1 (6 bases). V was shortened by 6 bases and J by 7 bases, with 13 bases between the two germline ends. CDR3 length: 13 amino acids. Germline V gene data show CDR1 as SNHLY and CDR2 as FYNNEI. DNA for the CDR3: TGTGCCAGCAGGGCCAGGGGTCAGAACACCATATATTTT. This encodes CASRARGQNTIYF. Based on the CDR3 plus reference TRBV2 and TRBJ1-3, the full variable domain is EPEVTQTPSHQVTQMGQEVILRCVPISNHLYFYWYRQILGQKVEFLVSFYNNEISEKSEIFDDQFSVERPDGSNFTLKIRSTKLEDSAMYFCASRARGQNTIYFGEGSWLTVV.

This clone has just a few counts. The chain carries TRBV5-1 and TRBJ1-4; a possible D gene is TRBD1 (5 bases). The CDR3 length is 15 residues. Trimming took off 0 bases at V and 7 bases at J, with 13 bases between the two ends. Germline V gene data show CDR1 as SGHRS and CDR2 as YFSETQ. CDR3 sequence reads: CASSLATQGGEKLFF. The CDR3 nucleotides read TGCGCCAGCAGCTTGGCTACGCAGGGCGGTGAAAAACTGTTTTTT.

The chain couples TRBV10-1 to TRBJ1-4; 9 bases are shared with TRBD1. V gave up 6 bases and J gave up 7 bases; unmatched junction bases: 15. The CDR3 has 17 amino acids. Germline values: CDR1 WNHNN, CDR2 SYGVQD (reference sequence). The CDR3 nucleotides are TGCGCCAGCAGGGCCACAGGGGGCGAGGGAGTAATTGAAAAACTGTTTTTT. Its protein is CASRATGGEGVIEKLFF.

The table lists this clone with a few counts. The CDR3 bases are TGTGCCAGCAGCCCCCGACAGGGTTTGGGGGAGCTGTTTTTT. Its protein is CASSPRQGLGELFF. The chain links TRBV7-9 to TRBJ2-2; 7 bases are a match to TRBD1. The V gene end was trimmed by 5 bases and the J gene end by 8 bases; junction bases not matched to a gene: 8. Looked up from germline, CDR1 is SEHNR and CDR2 is FQNEAQ (reference sequence). This CDR3 has 14 amino acids.

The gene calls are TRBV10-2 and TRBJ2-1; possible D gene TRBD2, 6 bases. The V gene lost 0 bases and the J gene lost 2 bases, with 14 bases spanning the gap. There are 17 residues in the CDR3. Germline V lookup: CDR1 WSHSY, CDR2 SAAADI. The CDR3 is CASSESPPRGPYNEQFF. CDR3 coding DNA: TGCGCCAGCAGTGAGTCCCCCCCGCGGGGCCCCTACAATGAGCAGTTCTTC.

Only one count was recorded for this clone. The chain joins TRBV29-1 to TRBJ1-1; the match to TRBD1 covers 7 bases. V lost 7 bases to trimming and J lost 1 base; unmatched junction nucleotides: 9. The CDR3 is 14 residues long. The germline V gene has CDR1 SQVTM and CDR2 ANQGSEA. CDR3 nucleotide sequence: TGCAGCGCCCGACAGGGAACGACGAACACTGAAGCTTTCTTT. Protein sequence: CSARQGTTNTEAFF.

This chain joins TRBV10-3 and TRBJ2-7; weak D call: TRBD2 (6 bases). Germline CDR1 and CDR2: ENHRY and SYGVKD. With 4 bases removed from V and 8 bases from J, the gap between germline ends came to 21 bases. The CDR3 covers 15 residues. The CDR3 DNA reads TGTGCCATCAGTGGGGAGGCAGACAGACCCGAGAAGCAGTACTTC. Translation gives CAISGEADRPEKQYF.

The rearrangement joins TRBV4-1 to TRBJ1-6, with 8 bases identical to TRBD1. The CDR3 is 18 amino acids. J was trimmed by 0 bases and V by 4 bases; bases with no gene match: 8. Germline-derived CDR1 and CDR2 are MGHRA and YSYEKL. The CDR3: CASSRTGQGSSYNSPLHF. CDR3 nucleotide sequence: TGCGCCAGCAGCCGGACCGGACAGGGCAGCTCCTATAATTCACCCCTCCACTTT.

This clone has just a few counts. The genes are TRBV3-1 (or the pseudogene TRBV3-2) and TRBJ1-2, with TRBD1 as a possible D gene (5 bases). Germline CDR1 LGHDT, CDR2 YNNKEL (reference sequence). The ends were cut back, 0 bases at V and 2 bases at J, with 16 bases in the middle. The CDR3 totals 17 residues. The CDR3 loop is CASSQEGRGGRNYGYTF. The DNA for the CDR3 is TGTGCCAGCAGCCAAGAGGGCCGGGGGGGAAGGAACTATGGCTACACCTTC.